The 7 T cell receptor beta chains presented below share a single source sample, sequenced in a study of glioma-infiltrating T cells after dendritic cell vaccination. Time point defined: after dendritic cell vaccination, including at tumor progression/relapse. The repertoire was sequenced with immunoSEQ multiplex PCR; TCRdb's copy has only in-frame clones and lacks some. Of 80,000 to 95,000 clones in the sample, about 85% were seen once. Material: blood, obtained after dendritic cell vaccination. Source of these receptors: a human donor with glioblastoma.

The chain links TRBV6-5 to TRBJ2-7; 8 bases match TRBD1. The germline V gene encodes CDR1 MNHEY and CDR2 SVGAGI. The trim removed 5 bases at V and 3 bases at J, leaving 6 bases unmatched. The CDR3 is 14 residues long. CDR3 DNA sequence: TGTGCCAGCAGTGTGGGACAGGACTACTACGAGCAGTACTTC. Amino acid sequence: CASSVGQDYYEQYF.

A few counts support this clone. V is TRBV7-3 and J is TRBJ2-3; TRBD1 agrees at 8 bases. The CDR3 length is 17 residues. J gave up 0 bases and V 5 bases, and 10 bases lay outside the gene matches. In germline, CDR1 is SGHTA, CDR2 FQGTGA. The CDR3 DNA follows: TGTGCCAGCAGCCCCGGGACAGGAATTACTAGCACAGATACGCAGTATTTT. Translating it yields CASSPGTGITSTDTQYF.

This clone has a handful of counts. The chain employs TRBV28 and TRBJ1-4; 10 bases map to TRBD1. Germline lookup yields CDR1 MDHEN and CDR2 SYDVKM. CDR3 length: 14 residues. The junction had 7 bases not matched to a gene; V was cut back by 9 bases and J by 6 bases. In DNA, the CDR3 is TGTGCCAGTGGACAGGGGGGGGAGTATGAAAAACTGTTTTTT. Encoded protein: CASGQGGEYEKLFF. The full variable domain, its missing parts supplied by reference TRBV28 and TRBJ1-4, is DVKVTQSSRYLVKRTGEKVFLECVQDMDHENMFWYRQDPGLGLRLIYFSYDVKMKEKGDIPEGYSVSREKKERFSLILESASTNQTSMYLCASGQGGEYEKLFFGSGTQLSVL.

The gene calls are TRBV29-1 and TRBJ1-3; no definite D call. CDR1 and CDR2 (germline): SQVTM, ANQGSEA. V was cut by 6 bases and J by 0 bases, with 6 bases left in between. The CDR3 consists of 12 residues. Here the CDR3 DNA reads TGCAGCGTCGTCGGCTCTGGAAACACCATATATTTT. The encoded protein is CSVVGSGNTIYF.

The V gene is TRBV13, the J gene TRBJ2-7, with D perhaps matching TRBD1 (6 bases). The CDR3 has 12 residues. V lost 4 bases and J lost 4, with 8 bases in between. Germline V gene lookup returns CDR1 PRHDT and CDR2 FYEKMQ (reference sequence). This chain's CDR3 is CASSSGQYEQYF. CDR3 nucleotide sequence: TGTGCCAGCAGCTCCGGACAGTACGAGCAGTACTTC. Supplemented by reference TRBV13 and TRBJ2-7, the full variable domain reads AAGVIQSPRHLIKEKRETATLKCYPIPRHDTVYWYQQGPGQDPQFLISFYEKMQSDKGSIPDRFSAQQFSDYHSELNMSSLELGDSALYFCASSSGQYEQYFGPGTRLTVT.

This clone has just a few counts. The chain links TRBV10-3 to TRBJ2-1; D possibly corresponds to TRBD1 (5 bases). Looked up from germline, CDR1 is ENHRY and CDR2 is SYGVKD. The V end lost 3 bases, the J end lost 8 bases, and 8 bases lay between the germline ends. This CDR3 comprises 12 residues. This CDR3 reads CAISDRGDEQFF. The DNA of the CDR3 is TGTGCCATCAGTGATAGGGGCGATGAGCAGTTCTTC.

This chain joins TRBV5-1 and TRBJ1-1; no clear D gene. Between the trimmed V and J ends, which lost 0 bases and 1 base, there was a span of 4 bases. Germline CDR1 SGHRS, CDR2 YFSETQ. The CDR3 is made up of 13 amino acids. CDR3 loop: CASSLAGNTEAFF. CDR3 DNA sequence: TGCGCCAGCAGCTTGGCGGGGAACACTGAAGCTTTCTTT.